These 2 T cell receptor beta chains were all obtained from the same sample, sequenced in a study of T-cell reconstitution after alpha-beta-depleted transplantation in children. The library targeted TCRbeta and was prepared with unique molecular identifiers. TCRdb redid the calling of the PCR reads with MiXCR, one entry per CDR3 protein. The data contain fewer than 700,000 distinct CDR3 sequences, 10% to 15% of them singletons. The source material was PBMCs, mostly from graft donor cells, sampled 360 days after TCRalphabeta/CD19-depleted stem cell transplant. These receptors originate from a male patient younger than 18 who had a stem cell transplant for acute myeloid leukemia, so the T cells may come from the graft donor.

This clonotype was counted between two and nine times. V is TRBV5-1 and J is TRBJ2-1, with 11 bases matching TRBD2. The CDR3 contains 15 residues. With 0 bases clipped from V and 11 bases from J, the junction kept 7 bases outside the gene matches. Looked up from germline, CDR1 is SGHRS and CDR2 is YFSETQ. The CDR3 loop is CASSLDTSGSNQQFF. CDR3 DNA sequence: TGCGCCAGCAGCTTGGATACTAGCGGGAGTAATCAGCAGTTCTTC.

This clonotype was recorded a few times. This sequence joins TRBV3-1 and TRBJ2-1, with 13 bases that match TRBD2. J was trimmed by 0 bases and V by 3 bases; bases with no gene match: 2. Per the germline V gene, CDR1 is LGHDT and CDR2 is YNNKEL (reference sequence). The CDR3 contains 17 residues. CDR3 nucleotide sequence: TGTGCCAGCAGCCACCGGACTAGCGGGGGCTCCTACAATGAGCAGTTCTTC. Translated, it gives CASSHRTSGGSYNEQFF.